A selection of T cell receptor beta chains follows, all from one sample in a study of cytotoxic CD8 clonotypes in ibrutinib-treated CLL. Sequencing was performed with immunoSEQ multiplex PCR; in TCRdb, only in-frame clones are kept and a portion is missing. The sample carries roughly 200,000 clones, around 72% recorded once. The sample was PBMCs, taken after 24 months of ibrutinib treatment. The receptors stem from a human donor with chronic lymphocytic leukemia. Both conserved end residues are part of each CDR3. D genes are given only for firm matches. Some rows mark clone size as missing; the rest say once, few, many or name a class of expanded clone.

NA,13,TRBJ2-7,TRBV27,NA,CASSLWVSGSQYF,TGTGCCAGCAGTTTATGGGTATCAGGATCGCAGTACTTC
TRBD2,15,TRBJ2-7,TRBV15,NA,CATSGALAGAYEQYF,TGTGCCACCAGCGGTGCGCTAGCGGGAGCCTACGAGCAGTACTTC
NA,15,TRBJ2-1,TRBV5-1,NA,CASSSGTRSYNEQFF,TGCGCCAGCAGCTCAGGGACCAGGTCCTACAATGAGCAGTTCTTC
NA,16,TRBJ2-1,TRBV4-1,NA,CASSQDRGKGGNEQFF,TGCGCCAGCAGCCAAGATCGAGGGAAGGGCGGCAATGAGCAGTTCTTC
TRBD1,14,TRBJ1-1,TRBV6-4,NA,CASSRTGDKAEAFF,TGTGCCAGCAGCCGGACAGGGGATAAGGCTGAAGCTTTCTTT
TRBD2,17,TRBJ2-7,TRBV15,NA,CATSRVEASGRLNEQYF,TGTGCCACCAGCAGAGTGGAGGCTAGCGGGAGACTCAACGAGCAGTACTTC
TRBD1,16,TRBJ1-1,TRBV2,NA,CASSPQGIAWNTEAFF,TGTGCCAGCAGCCCACAGGGGATTGCTTGGAACACTGAAGCTTTCTTT
TRBD1,14,TRBJ2-5,TRBV7-7,NA,CASSSGQDGETQYF,TGTGCTAGCAGCTCCGGACAGGATGGGGAGACCCAGTACTTC
NA,16,TRBJ2-2,TRBV5-4,NA,CASSSLRGGRGGELFF,TGTGCCAGCAGCTCCCTTAGGGGAGGCAGGGGCGGGGAGCTGTTTTTT
NA,15,TRBJ2-7,TRBV4-1,NA,CASSHRIDSPYEQYF,TGCGCCAGCAGCCATAGGATCGACAGCCCCTACGAGCAGTACTTC
NA,15,TRBJ2-7,TRBV6-1,NA,CASSSDRTVAYEQYF,TGTGCCAGCAGTTCCGACCGGACAGTCGCCTACGAGCAGTACTTC
NA,13,TRBJ2-1,TRBV23-1,NA,CASSIREYNEQFF,TGCGCCAGCAGTATTAGGGAGTACAATGAGCAGTTCTTC
TRBD2,15,TRBJ2-7,TRBV11-2,NA,CASSLVAGGAYEQYF,TGTGCCAGCAGCTTAGTTGCGGGAGGGGCCTACGAGCAGTACTTC
NA,13,TRBJ1-4,TRBV6-5,NA,CASSVGLGEKLFF,TGTGCCAGCAGTGTGGGGTTGGGGGAAAAACTGTTTTTT
NA,15,TRBJ2-1,TRBV5-1,NA,CASSLAGGLDNEQFF,TGCGCCAGCAGCTTGGCCGGGGGTCTAGACAATGAGCAGTTCTTC
NA,11,TRBJ1-1,TRBV5-4,many,CASSLMSAAFF,TGTGCCAGCAGCTTGATGAGCGCAGCTTTCTTT
TRBD1,14,TRBJ1-1,TRBV4-3,NA,CASSQDRGDSQAFF,TGCGCCAGCAGCCAAGACAGGGGGGACAGCCAGGCTTTCTTT
NA,15,TRBJ2-3,TRBV18,NA,CATAWTLSPTDTQYF,TGTGCCACCGCCTGGACCCTATCCCCCACAGATACGCAGTATTTT
NA,13,TRBJ1-1,TRBV2,NA,CAGTGNRGTEAFF,TGTGCCGGCACAGGGAATAGAGGCACTGAAGCTTTCTTT
NA,16,TRBJ2-3,TRBV4-3,NA,CASSQDHGSSTDTQYF,TGCGCCAGCAGCCAAGACCACGGGTCTAGCACAGATACGCAGTATTTT
NA,13,TRBJ2-3,TRBV6-1,NA,CASSEYWPDTQYF,TGTGCCAGCAGTGAATATTGGCCAGATACGCAGTATTTT
NA,13,TRBJ2-5,TRBV29-1,NA,CSVRNSLFETQYF,TGCAGCGTTCGTAATAGCTTGTTTGAGACCCAGTACTTC
NA,14,TRBJ1-2,TRBV28,few,CASSFGRSNYGYTF,TGTGCCAGCAGTTTCGGCCGCTCTAACTATGGCTACACCTTC
TRBD2,13,TRBJ2-3,TRBV29-1,NA,CSVSSGITDTQYF,TGCAGCGTTTCTAGCGGGATCACAGATACGCAGTATTTT
NA,14,TRBJ2-5,TRBV30,NA,CAYPSDSNQETQYF,TGTGCCTACCCGTCGGACAGCAATCAAGAGACCCAGTACTTC
TRBD2,15,TRBJ2-5,TRBV5-4,NA,CASSPWTSGDETQYF,TGTGCCAGCAGCCCGTGGACTAGCGGGGATGAGACCCAGTACTTC
NA,12,TRBJ2-7,TRBV6-1,NA,CASSETGEGQYF,TGTGCCAGCAGTGAGACCGGTGAGGGGCAGTACTTC
NA,17,TRBJ2-7,TRBV5-1,NA,CASSESAGQGGFLEQYF,TGCGCCAGCAGCGAAAGCGCAGGACAGGGAGGGTTTCTCGAGCAGTACTTC
NA,18,TRBJ2-7,TRBV27,NA,CASLGLQEGVGGLYEQYF,TGTGCCAGCTTGGGGCTACAGGAGGGGGTAGGGGGACTCTACGAGCAGTACTTC
TRBD2,16,TRBJ2-7,TRBV30,NA,CAWTKGREGPLDEQYF,TGTGCCTGGACAAAGGGGCGGGAGGGCCCTCTCGACGAGCAGTACTTC
NA,14,TRBJ2-1,TRBV19,few,CASSIGFKGNEQFF,TGTGCCAGTAGTATCGGGTTCAAGGGGAATGAGCAGTTCTTC
NA,15,TRBJ2-1,TRBV28,NA,CASSLRGSSYNEQFF,TGTGCCAGCAGTCTGCGGGGAAGCTCCTACAATGAGCAGTTCTTC
NA,12,TRBJ2-7,TRBV7-2,NA,CASSFSTYEQYF,TGTGCCAGCAGCTTTTCCACCTACGAGCAGTACTTC
NA,16,TRBJ1-2,TRBV29-1,NA,CSVDSHRRQPNYGYTF,TGCAGCGTTGATAGTCACCGTAGACAGCCAAACTATGGCTACACCTTC
NA,15,TRBJ1-2,TRBV19,NA,CASSISGDVGYGYTF,TGTGCCAGTAGTATCTCGGGCGACGTGGGATATGGCTACACCTTC
NA,17,TRBJ1-5,TRBV4-1,NA,CASSQVAAGSGYQPQHF,TGCGCCAGCAGCCAAGTGGCGGCAGGGTCAGGGTATCAGCCCCAGCATTTT
NA,12,TRBJ2-2,TRBV19,few,CASRSQAGELFF,TGTGCCAGCCGATCCCAAGCCGGGGAGCTGTTTTTT
NA,16,TRBJ1-2,TRBV4-3,NA,CASSQDQGDSRRGYTF,TGCGCCAGCAGCCAAGATCAGGGCGACTCGAGGAGAGGCTACACCTTC
TRBD2,16,TRBJ2-7,TRBV4-1,NA,CASSQEGGTSSYEQYF,TGCGCCAGCAGCCAAGAGGGGGGGACTAGCTCCTACGAGCAGTACTTC
NA,11,TRBJ2-5,TRBV20-1,NA,CSALGPTFPYF,TGCAGTGCTCTGGGCCCGACATTCCCGTACTTC
TRBD2,17,TRBJ2-1,TRBV28,once,CASERPSGREVRNEQFF,TGTGCCAGCGAGAGGCCTAGCGGGAGGGAGGTTCGCAATGAGCAGTTCTTC
NA,15,TRBJ2-5,TRBV25-1,NA,CASSEFGGRQETQYF,TGTGCCAGCAGTGAATTTGGGGGGCGGCAAGAGACCCAGTACTTC
NA,16,TRBJ1-3,TRBV4-1,NA,CASSQDFGTSGNTIYF,TGCGCCAGCAGCCAAGATTTCGGAACCTCTGGAAACACCATATATTTT
TRBD2,13,TRBJ2-1,TRBV7-9,NA,CAARASGNNEQFF,TGTGCCGCAAGGGCTAGCGGGAACAATGAGCAGTTCTTC
NA,11,TRBJ2-1,TRBV7-8,NA,CASSQIYEQFF,TGTGCCAGCAGCCAAATCTATGAGCAGTTCTTC
TRBD2,15,TRBJ2-1,TRBV19,NA,CASTRSAGGYNEQFF,TGTGCCAGTACCCGTAGTGCGGGAGGGTACAATGAGCAGTTCTTC
NA,12,TRBJ2-1,TRBV30,NA,CAWGLDYNEQFF,TGTGCCTGGGGGCTTGACTACAATGAGCAGTTCTTC
TRBD1,11,TRBJ1-2,TRBV29-1,NA,CSADRAYGYTF,TGCAGCGCTGACAGGGCATATGGCTACACCTTC